The sequence of this T cell receptor (beta chain) was determined in a study of OX40 agonist ivuxolimab in advanced cancers. Whole-study findings and limits: Expanded clones were, on average, more numerous among CD8+ T cells than CD4+.

Only one count was recorded for this clone. Its antigen remains unidentified. Measured with immunoSEQ multiplex PCR; TCRdb has only the in-frame clones, and not every one. This table has tens of thousands of clones, around nine tenths appearing once. The V gene lost 5 bases and the J gene lost 9 bases, with 11 bases spanning the gap. Germline loops: CDR1 LGHNA, CDR2 YNFKEQ. CDR3 size: 12 residues. V gene TRBV4-2 combines with J gene TRBJ1-5; D ambiguous. This sample comprised CD4+ or CD8+ T cells sorted from blood, obtained in a trial of the OX40 agonist ivuxolimab. This sequence was found in an adult with an advanced solid tumor such as melanoma, head and neck, liver or kidney cancer. CDR3 amino acids: CASSLEDGPQHF. Here the CDR3 DNA reads TGTGCCAGCAGCTTGGAGGACGGGCCCCAGCATTTT.